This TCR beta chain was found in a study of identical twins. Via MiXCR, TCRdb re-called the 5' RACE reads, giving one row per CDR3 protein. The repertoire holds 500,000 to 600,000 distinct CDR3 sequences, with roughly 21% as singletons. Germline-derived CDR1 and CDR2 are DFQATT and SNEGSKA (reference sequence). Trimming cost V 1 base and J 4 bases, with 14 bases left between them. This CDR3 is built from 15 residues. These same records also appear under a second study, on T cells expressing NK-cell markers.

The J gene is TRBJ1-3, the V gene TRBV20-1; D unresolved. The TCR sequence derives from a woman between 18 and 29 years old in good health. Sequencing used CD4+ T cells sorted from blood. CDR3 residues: CSARAQESWGNTIYF. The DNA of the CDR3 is TGCAGTGCTAGAGCCCAGGAGAGTTGGGGAAACACCATATATTTT.